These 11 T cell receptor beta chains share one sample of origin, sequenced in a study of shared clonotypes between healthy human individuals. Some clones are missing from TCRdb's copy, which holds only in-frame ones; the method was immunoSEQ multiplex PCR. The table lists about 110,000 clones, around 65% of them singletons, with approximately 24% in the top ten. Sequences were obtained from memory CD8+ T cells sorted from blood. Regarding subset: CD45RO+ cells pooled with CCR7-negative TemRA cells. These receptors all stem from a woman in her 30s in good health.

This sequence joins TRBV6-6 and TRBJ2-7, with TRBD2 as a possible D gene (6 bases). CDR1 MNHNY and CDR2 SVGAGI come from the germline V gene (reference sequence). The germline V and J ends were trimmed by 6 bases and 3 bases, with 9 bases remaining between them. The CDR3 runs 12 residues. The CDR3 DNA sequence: TGTGCCAGCAGCCCGGGAGTCTACGAGCAGTACTTC. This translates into CASSPGVYEQYF.

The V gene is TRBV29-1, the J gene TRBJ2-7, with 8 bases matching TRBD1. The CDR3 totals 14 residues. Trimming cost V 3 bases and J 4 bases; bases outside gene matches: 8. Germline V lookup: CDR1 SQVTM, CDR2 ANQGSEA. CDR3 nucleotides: TGCAGCGTTGATCGACAGGGGTCCGGGTACGAGCAGTACTTC. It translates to CSVDRQGSGYEQYF.

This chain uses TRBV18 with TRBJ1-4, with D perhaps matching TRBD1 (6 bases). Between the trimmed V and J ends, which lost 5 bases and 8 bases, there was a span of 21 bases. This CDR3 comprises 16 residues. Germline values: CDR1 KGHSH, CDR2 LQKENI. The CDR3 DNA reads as TGTGCCAGCTCAGTACGACAGGCTCGAGGAGTGGAAAAACTGTTTTTT. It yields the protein CASSVRQARGVEKLFF.

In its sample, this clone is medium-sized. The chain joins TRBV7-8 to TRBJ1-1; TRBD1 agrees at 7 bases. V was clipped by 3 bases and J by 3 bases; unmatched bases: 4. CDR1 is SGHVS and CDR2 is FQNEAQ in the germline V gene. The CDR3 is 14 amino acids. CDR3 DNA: TGTGCCAGCAGCTTGTCCAGGGGGGACACTGAAGCTTTCTTT. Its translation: CASSLSRGDTEAFF. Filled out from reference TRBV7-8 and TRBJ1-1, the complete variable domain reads GAGVSQSPRYKVAKRGQDVALRCDPISGHVSLFWYQQALGQGPEFLTYFQNEAQLDKSGLPSDRFFAERPEGSVSTLKIQRTQQEDSAVYLCASSLSRGDTEAFFGQGTRLTVV.

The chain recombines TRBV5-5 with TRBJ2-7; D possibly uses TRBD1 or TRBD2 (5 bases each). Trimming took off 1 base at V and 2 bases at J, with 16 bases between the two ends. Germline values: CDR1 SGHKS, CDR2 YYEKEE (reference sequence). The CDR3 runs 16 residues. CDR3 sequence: CASSLNVGTPPYEQYF. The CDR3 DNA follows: TGTGCCAGCAGCTTGAACGTGGGGACGCCTCCCTACGAGCAGTACTTC. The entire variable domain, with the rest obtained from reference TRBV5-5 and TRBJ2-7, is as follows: DAGVTQSPTHLIKTRGQQVTLRCSPISGHKSVSWYQQVLGQGPQFIFQYYEKEERGRGNFPDRFSARQFPNYSSELNVNALLLGDSALYLCASSLNVGTPPYEQYFGPGTRLTVT.

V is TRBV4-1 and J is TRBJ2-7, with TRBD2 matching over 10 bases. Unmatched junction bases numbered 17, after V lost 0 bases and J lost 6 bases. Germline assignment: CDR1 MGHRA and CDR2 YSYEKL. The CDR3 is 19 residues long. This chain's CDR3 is CASSQDRALAGEINREQYF. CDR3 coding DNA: TGCGCCAGCAGCCAAGATAGGGCCCTAGCGGGAGAAATCAATCGCGAGCAGTACTTC.

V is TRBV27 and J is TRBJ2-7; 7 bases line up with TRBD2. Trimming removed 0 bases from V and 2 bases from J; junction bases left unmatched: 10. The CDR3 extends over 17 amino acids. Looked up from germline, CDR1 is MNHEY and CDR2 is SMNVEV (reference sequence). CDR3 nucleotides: TGTGCCAGCAGTTTATCGGGGGTCGGGCGGGGGACCTACGAGCAGTACTTC. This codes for CASSLSGVGRGTYEQYF.

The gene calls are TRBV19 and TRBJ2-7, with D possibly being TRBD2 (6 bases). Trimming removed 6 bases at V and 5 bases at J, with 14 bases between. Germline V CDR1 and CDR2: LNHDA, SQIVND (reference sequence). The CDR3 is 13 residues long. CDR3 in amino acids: CASRPGDGHEQYF. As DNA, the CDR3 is TGTGCCAGTAGGCCGGGAGACGGCCACGAGCAGTACTTC.

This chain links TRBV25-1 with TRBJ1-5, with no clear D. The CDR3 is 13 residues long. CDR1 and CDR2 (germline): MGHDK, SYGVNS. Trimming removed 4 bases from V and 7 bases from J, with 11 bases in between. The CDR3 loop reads CASSGREAQPQHF. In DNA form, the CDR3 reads TGTGCCAGCAGTGGGAGGGAAGCACAGCCCCAGCATTTT.

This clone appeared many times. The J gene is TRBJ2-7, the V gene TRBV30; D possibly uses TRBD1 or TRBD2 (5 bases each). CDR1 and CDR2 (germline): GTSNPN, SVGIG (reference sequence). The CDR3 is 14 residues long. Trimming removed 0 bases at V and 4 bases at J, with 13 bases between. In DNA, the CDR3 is TGTGCCTGGAGTGTAGAGGGACGGATTTACGAGCAGTACTTC. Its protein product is CAWSVEGRIYEQYF.

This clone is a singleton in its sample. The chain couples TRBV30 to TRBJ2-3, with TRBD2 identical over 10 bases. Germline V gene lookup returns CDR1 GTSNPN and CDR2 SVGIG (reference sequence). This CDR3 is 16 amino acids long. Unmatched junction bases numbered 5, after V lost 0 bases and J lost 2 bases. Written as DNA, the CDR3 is TGTGCCTGGAGTGTACGAGCGGGAGGGCTCACAGATACGCAGTATTTT. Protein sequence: CAWSVRAGGLTDTQYF.